A selection of T cell receptor beta chains follows, all from one sample in a study of blood T cell repertoires in COVID-19. Profiling relied on immunoSEQ multiplex PCR, and the TCRdb table lists in-frame clones only, not all of them. The data show about 430,000 clones, around 90% seen once. The source material was peripheral blood. The origin of the receptors is a man between 18 and 29 years old with COVID-19, enrolled during active disease. CDR3s include the opening cysteine and the closing phenylalanine or tryptophan. D genes are given only for firm matches. Some rows mark clone size as missing; the rest say once, few, many or name a class of expanded clone.

size: NA; V: TRBV3-1/TRBV3-2; D: NA; J: TRBJ1-3; DNA: TGTGCCAGCAGCCAAGATGAGGGGGACACCATATATTTT; CDR3: CASSQDEGDTIYF
size: few; V: TRBV2; D: NA; J: TRBJ2-2; DNA: TGTGCCAGCAGTGAAGCCGTGGGAGCCGGGGAGCTGTTTTTT; CDR3: CASSEAVGAGELFF
size: NA; V: TRBV7-8; D: NA; J: TRBJ2-3; DNA: TGTGCCAGCCAAAGCAGCACAGATACGCAGTATTTT; CDR3: CASQSSTDTQYF
size: NA; V: TRBV3-1/TRBV3-2; D: TRBD1; J: TRBJ2-1; DNA: TGTGCCAGCAGTCTTCCGGGACAGGGGGAGGCCAATGAGCAGTTCTTC; CDR3: CASSLPGQGEANEQFF
size: NA; V: TRBV6-5; D: NA; J: TRBJ1-4; DNA: TGTGCCAGCAGTTACACCGGCGGCGGTGAAAAACTGTTTTTT; CDR3: CASSYTGGGEKLFF
size: NA; V: TRBV28; D: TRBD1; J: TRBJ1-6; DNA: TGTGCCAGCAGTGTCGCCCAGGGGGGTAATTCACCCCTCCACTTT; CDR3: CASSVAQGGNSPLHF
size: NA; V: TRBV14; D: NA; J: TRBJ2-3; DNA: TGTGCCAGCAGCCAAGTAGCAGGGATGATCGCAGATACGCAGTATTTT; CDR3: CASSQVAGMIADTQYF
size: NA; V: TRBV9; D: TRBD2; J: TRBJ2-5; DNA: TGTGCCAGCAGCCCCCTAGGAACTAGCGGGGGGGCCGGGGAGACCCAGTACTTC; CDR3: CASSPLGTSGGAGETQYF
size: NA; V: TRBV21-1; D: NA; J: TRBJ2-3; DNA: TGTGCCAGCAGCAATCCGAAGGGGCCGCAGTATTTT; CDR3: CASSNPKGPQYF
size: once; V: TRBV3-1/TRBV3-2; D: NA; J: TRBJ1-6; DNA: TGTGCCAGCAGCCAAAACAGGGTTCGGGGATCACCCCTCCACTTT; CDR3: CASSQNRVRGSPLHF
size: NA; V: TRBV5-4; D: NA; J: TRBJ1-1; DNA: TGTGCCAGCAGCTTGTCAGACAGGAGCTATGAAGCTTTCTTT; CDR3: CASSLSDRSYEAFF
size: NA; V: TRBV9; D: TRBD2; J: TRBJ2-3; DNA: TGTGCCAGCAGCCGGCTAGCGGGTCCAGATACGCAGTATTTT; CDR3: CASSRLAGPDTQYF
size: once; V: TRBV19; D: NA; J: TRBJ2-2; DNA: TGTGCCAGTAGTCCCCTGCGGGGAAACACCGGGGAGCTGTTTTTT; CDR3: CASSPLRGNTGELFF
size: NA; V: TRBV2; D: TRBD1; J: TRBJ1-5; DNA: TGTGCCAGCAGACTGGACAGGACTTATCAGCCCCAGCATTTT; CDR3: CASRLDRTYQPQHF
size: NA; V: TRBV7-2; D: TRBD1; J: TRBJ2-3; DNA: TGTGCCAGCAGCCTCCGGGACAGGAGAGCGCAGTATTTT; CDR3: CASSLRDRRAQYF
size: once; V: TRBV11-3; D: TRBD2; J: TRBJ2-1; DNA: TGTGCCAGCAGCTTAGAGACCCTAGCGGGAGGAGGGAATGAGCAGTTCTTC; CDR3: CASSLETLAGGGNEQFF
size: NA; V: TRBV25-1; D: NA; J: TRBJ1-4; DNA: TGTGCCAGCAGTGAAAGGCGGGAGTATGAAAAACTGTTTTTT; CDR3: CASSERREYEKLFF
size: NA; V: TRBV7-3; D: NA; J: TRBJ2-7; DNA: TGTGCCAGCAGCTCGGGTCCGCAGACGGTGGGCGAGCAGTACTTC; CDR3: CASSSGPQTVGEQYF
size: once; V: TRBV12-3/TRBV12-4; D: NA; J: TRBJ1-6; DNA: TGTGCCAGCAGCCTGGGGGGGGCCTCACCCCTCCACTTT; CDR3: CASSLGGASPLHF
size: NA; V: TRBV7-9; D: TRBD1; J: TRBJ2-3; DNA: TGTGCCAGCAGAGAGGGGAGCGGGACAGGGACAGATACGCAGTATTTT; CDR3: CASREGSGTGTDTQYF
size: NA; V: TRBV2; D: NA; J: TRBJ1-2; DNA: TGTGCCAGCAGCTTCGACCCGGAGATGAACGGCTACACCTTC; CDR3: CASSFDPEMNGYTF
size: NA; V: TRBV13; D: NA; J: TRBJ1-6; DNA: TGTGCCAGCAGCTTAGGGGCGACACGAAATAATTCACCCCTCCACTTT; CDR3: CASSLGATRNNSPLHF
size: NA; V: TRBV6-6; D: NA; J: TRBJ2-3; DNA: TGTGCCAGCAGCGGACTCCCTAGCCCCGATACGCAGTATTTT; CDR3: CASSGLPSPDTQYF
size: NA; V: TRBV6-2/TRBV6-3; D: TRBD2; J: TRBJ2-5; DNA: TGTGCCAGCAGTTATCTAGCGGCGGCGTTTGTGGCCCAGTACTTC; CDR3: CASSYLAAAFVAQYF
size: NA; V: TRBV7-8; D: NA; J: TRBJ2-2; DNA: TGTGCCAGCAGCCCGGACTTGGCGAACACCGGGGAGCTGTTTTTT; CDR3: CASSPDLANTGELFF
size: NA; V: TRBV6-5; D: NA; J: TRBJ2-2; DNA: TGTGCCAGCAGTTACTCAACCGGGACACCCACCGGGGAGCTGTTTTTT; CDR3: CASSYSTGTPTGELFF
size: NA; V: TRBV10-3; D: NA; J: TRBJ2-7; DNA: TGTGCCATCAGTCTCAGGGCAAGCAGGGACGAGCAGTACTTC; CDR3: CAISLRASRDEQYF
size: NA; V: TRBV5-1; D: TRBD1; J: TRBJ2-2; DNA: TGCGCCAGCAGCTTCACAGGGGGCGGAAGGGCCGGGGAGCTGTTTTTT; CDR3: CASSFTGGGRAGELFF
size: NA; V: TRBV4-1; D: NA; J: TRBJ2-3; DNA: TGCGCCAGCAGCCAACTAAGCACAGATACGCAGTATTTT; CDR3: CASSQLSTDTQYF
size: NA; V: TRBV2; D: NA; J: TRBJ2-1; DNA: TGTGCCAGTAAGCCGGGACTCTCCTCGAATGAGCAGTTCTTC; CDR3: CASKPGLSSNEQFF
size: NA; V: TRBV5-6; D: TRBD2; J: TRBJ2-5; DNA: TGTGCCAGCAGCTCTCTAGCGGGAGCTGAGACCCAGTACTTC; CDR3: CASSSLAGAETQYF
size: NA; V: TRBV5-4; D: TRBD1; J: TRBJ1-2; DNA: TGTGCCAGCAGCTTGACAGGGGGCAGCAGCTATGGCTACACCTTC; CDR3: CASSLTGGSSYGYTF
size: NA; V: TRBV6-5; D: NA; J: TRBJ1-4; DNA: TGTGCCAGCACGGGAGCAGCCTCATGGATTTTT; CDR3: CASTGAASWIF
size: once; V: TRBV7-2; D: NA; J: TRBJ2-7; DNA: TGTGCCAGCAGCTTAGATCACTTGCAGCAGTACTTC; CDR3: CASSLDHLQQYF
size: NA; V: TRBV30; D: TRBD2; J: TRBJ2-7; DNA: TGTGCCTGGAGTGCCCTAGCGGGAGGCGAGCAGTACTTC; CDR3: CAWSALAGGEQYF
size: NA; V: TRBV20-1; D: TRBD2; J: TRBJ2-7; DNA: TGCAGTGCATACGGGACTAGTGAGCAGTACTTC; CDR3: CSAYGTSEQYF
size: NA; V: TRBV11-2; D: NA; J: TRBJ2-3; DNA: TGTGCCAGCAGCCCCCGTAATGGCACAGATACGCAGTATTTT; CDR3: CASSPRNGTDTQYF
size: NA; V: TRBV7-9; D: NA; J: TRBJ1-1; DNA: TGTGCCAGCAGCCCCGGGCCTCAGGGAATGAACACTGAAGCTTTCTTT; CDR3: CASSPGPQGMNTEAFF
size: NA; V: TRBV11-3; D: TRBD1; J: TRBJ2-7; DNA: TGTGCCAGCAGCCCAACCGCCGGGACAGACTACGAGCAGTACTTC; CDR3: CASSPTAGTDYEQYF
size: NA; V: TRBV7-9; D: NA; J: TRBJ2-3; DNA: TGTGCCAGCAGCATAAGCACAGATACGCAGTATTTT; CDR3: CASSISTDTQYF
size: once; V: TRBV15; D: NA; J: TRBJ1-1; DNA: TGTGCCACCAGCAGAGATCGGGGTCTGGACACTGAAGCTTTCTTT; CDR3: CATSRDRGLDTEAFF
size: NA; V: TRBV3-1/TRBV3-2; D: NA; J: TRBJ1-4; DNA: TGTGCCAGCAGCCAAGTTGGGGGCATCGGTGAAAAACTGTTTTTT; CDR3: CASSQVGGIGEKLFF
size: NA; V: TRBV11-1; D: TRBD2; J: TRBJ2-7; DNA: TGTGCCAGCAGCTTAGGGCTAGCGGGGGATCAGCAGTACTTC; CDR3: CASSLGLAGDQQYF
size: NA; V: TRBV7-2; D: TRBD1; J: TRBJ2-7; DNA: TGTGCCAGCAGCTTAGCGGGGACAGGGGAACACGAGCAGTACTTC; CDR3: CASSLAGTGEHEQYF
size: NA; V: TRBV6-5; D: NA; J: TRBJ2-2; DNA: TGTGCCAGCTTATGGGGGCCTAACACCGGGGAGCTGTTTTTT; CDR3: CASLWGPNTGELFF